This TCR beta chain was observed in a study of TIL therapy for anti-PD-1-resistant metastatic lung cancer. Findings of the study overall: Infused TIL clonotypes partially replaced the baseline blood repertoire, then decayed over months. The cohort had more treatment-naive, never-smoker and oncogene-addicted patients than typical.

A remark on this clone: Its cognate antigen is unknown.

This sample's time point: pre-treatment sample, taken before nivolumab and TIL therapy. The libraries were made with immunoSEQ v3. The table came from immunoSEQ multiplex PCR; TCRdb's copy has only in-frame clones and leaves some out. The table shows 16,000 or so clones, with 70% to 85% occurring only once. This receptor was identified in a person aged 25-79 years with non-small cell lung cancer. Sequenced material: blood, taken at baseline.

The CDR3 coding sequence is TGTGCCAGCAGCTTGGGGGGAGGGGACGGGTCCGGGGCCAACGTCCTGACTTTC. Translation gives CASSLGGGDGSGANVLTF. V and J are TRBV5-6 and TRBJ2-6; 7 nucleotides agree with TRBD2. V was clipped by 0 bases and J by 4 bases; unmatched bases: 10. This CDR3 has 18 amino acids. Per germline, CDR1 SGHDT and CDR2 YYEEEE.